This record looks at one T cell receptor beta chain sequence and its context. The sample is drawn from a study of blood T cell repertoires in COVID-19. About the study: Some COVID-19 samples were acute and others convalescent; all came from the United States, Italy and Spain. PBMCs, B-cell-depleted T cells, or T cells provided the cDNA or gDNA that made up the material.

Per germline, CDR1 SGHAT and CDR2 FQNNGV. The V end lost 5 bases, the J end lost 0 bases, and 13 bases lay between the germline ends. The CDR3 length is 15 residues. Original methodology: Reference gene primer amplification yielded estimated nucleated cell counts. The assay was immunoSEQ multiplex PCR, and TCRdb's table has in-frame clones only and misses some. Clone size and the V and J calls come from that table; the DNA yielded D and trimming. The table lists around 59,000 clones, around 80% of them singletons. Sequencing was performed on peripheral blood. This chain uses TRBV11-2 with TRBJ1-1, with D perhaps TRBD1 (6 bases). The TCR originated in a man in his sixties with acute or convalescent COVID-19. CDR3 sequence (DNA): TGTGCCAGCAGCGTCGACAGGAGCATGAACACTGAAGCTTTCTTT. Translated: CASSVDRSMNTEAFF.